The 28 T cell receptor beta chains below all came from one sample that was sequenced in a study of a mutant IDH1 vaccine in newly diagnosed glioma. Some clones are missing from TCRdb's copy, which holds only in-frame ones; the method was immunoSEQ multiplex PCR. The sample lists tens of thousands of clones, approximately 75% occurring once. For these receptors, no antigen is known. Time point meaning: week 47, end of study. Vaccine doses each comprised 300 ug of mutant IDH1 20-mer peptide, with topical imiquimod. Sequencing was performed on PBMCs, taken from a glioma patient whose treatment included an IDH1 peptide vaccine. Every receptor here comes from a man aged 40-49 years with glioma.

The chain combines TRBV2 with TRBJ1-5; TRBD1 is a possible D gene (6 bases). CDR1 SNHLY and CDR2 FYNNEI come from the germline V gene. V was trimmed by 4 bases and J by 1 base, leaving 14 bases between them. The CDR3 runs 16 residues. The CDR3 DNA sequence: TGTGCCAGCAGTGCAGGGGTGGTCGGAAGCAATCAGCCCCAGCATTTT. This codes for CASSAGVVGSNQPQHF.

This chain connects TRBV6-1 to TRBJ1-5, with D perhaps matching TRBD1 (5 bases). The CDR3 runs 15 residues. With 2 bases removed from V and 3 bases from J, the gap between germline ends came to 11 bases. Germline CDR1 is MNHNS and CDR2 is SASEGT. The CDR3 loop is CASSELAGNNQPQHF. CDR3 sequence (DNA): TGTGCCAGCAGTGAACTGGCAGGGAACAATCAGCCCCAGCATTTT.

There are a few counts of this clone. The rearrangement links TRBV6-5 to TRBJ2-2, with a tentative D call TRBD1 (6 bases). The V gene's germline CDR1 is MNHEY and CDR2 SVGAGI. Trimming shortened V by 2 bases and J by 1 base, and 8 bases separated the two germline ends. There are 15 residues in the CDR3. The CDR3 is CASSYEGVNTGELFF. The CDR3 bases are TGTGCCAGCAGTTACGAGGGGGTGAACACCGGGGAGCTGTTTTTT.

The chain recombines TRBV7-2 with TRBJ2-5, with D maybe TRBD1 (6 bases). CDR3 size: 15 residues. Trimming cost V 1 base and J 6 bases, with 15 bases left between them. Per the germline V gene, CDR1 is SGHTA and CDR2 is FQGNSA. The CDR3 DNA is TGTGCCAGCAGCTTAGTTCCTCAGGGGATCCAGACCCAGTACTTC. Translated, it gives CASSLVPQGIQTQYF.

The V and J genes are TRBV20-1 and TRBJ2-7; no clear D gene. Germline V gene lookup returns CDR1 DFQATT and CDR2 SNEGSKA (reference sequence). Trimming removed 6 bases at V and 6 bases at J, with 12 bases between. CDR3 length: 11 residues. CDR3 DNA sequence: TGCAGTGCGGCGGACGACCGCGAGCAGTACTTC. This codes for CSAADDREQYF.

This clone was found once. The rearrangement links TRBV10-3 to TRBJ2-1; no clear D. Deletions cut 0 bases from V and 0 bases from J, with 6 bases between. Germline-derived CDR1 and CDR2 are ENHRY and SYGVKD. The CDR3 consists of 15 residues. The CDR3: CAISESKSSYNEQFF. DNA of the CDR3: TGTGCCATCAGTGAGTCGAAGTCCTCCTACAATGAGCAGTTCTTC.

This clone was recorded a few times. The chain couples TRBV6-5 to TRBJ2-7, with D tentatively TRBD1 or TRBD2 (7 bases each). The CDR3 length is 13 residues. Trimming took off 6 bases at V and 5 bases at J, with 14 bases between the two ends. Looked up from germline, CDR1 is MNHEY and CDR2 is SVGAGI. CDR3 DNA sequence: TGTGCCAGCAGCCAGGGGGAGGGTGACGAGCAGTACTTC. It specifies CASSQGEGDEQYF.

The chain combines TRBV9 with TRBJ2-7; TRBD1 is a possible D gene (6 bases). The CDR3 spans 14 residues. V lost 0 bases and J lost 1, with 8 bases in between. CDR1 is SGDLS, CDR2 YYNGEE, per germline. CDR3 loop: CASSVAGASYEQYF. CDR3 coding DNA: TGTGCCAGCAGCGTAGCAGGGGCATCCTACGAGCAGTACTTC. The entire variable domain, with the rest obtained from reference TRBV9 and TRBJ2-7, is as follows: DSGVTQTPKHLITATGQRVTLRCSPRSGDLSVYWYQQSLDQGLQFLIQYYNGEERAKGNILERFSAQQFPDLHSELNLSSLELGDSALYFCASSVAGASYEQYFGPGTRLTVT.

The gene calls are TRBV30 and TRBJ1-3, with D perhaps matching TRBD1 (6 bases). The germline V gene encodes CDR1 GTSNPN and CDR2 SVGIG (reference sequence). V was trimmed by 3 bases and J by 0 bases, leaving 15 bases between them. The CDR3 contains 16 residues. CDR3 sequence: CAWRARGGFSGNTIYF. As DNA, the CDR3 is TGTGCCTGGAGGGCCCGGGGGGGCTTCTCTGGAAACACCATATATTTT.

This clone appeared a single time. The J gene is TRBJ1-2, the V gene TRBV4-3, with D perhaps matching TRBD1 (6 bases). Trimming shortened V by 0 bases and J by 8 bases, and 16 bases separated the two germline ends. Germline V gene lookup returns CDR1 LGHNA and CDR2 YSLEER. The CDR3 is made up of 15 amino acids. The CDR3 loop reads CASSQEAGVAVGYTF. The DNA for the CDR3 is TGCGCCAGCAGCCAAGAGGCAGGGGTGGCGGTAGGCTACACCTTC.

V is TRBV7-2 and J is TRBJ2-5; possible D gene TRBD1, 5 bases. Germline loops: CDR1 SGHTA, CDR2 FQGNSA. There are 17 residues in the CDR3. V was trimmed by 3 bases and J by 2 bases, leaving 19 bases between them. The CDR3 loop reads CASSLSPPTGTQETQYF. The CDR3 region has the DNA TGTGCCAGCAGCTTGAGCCCCCCAACAGGAACTCAAGAGACCCAGTACTTC.

This sequence joins TRBV18 and TRBJ2-2; D might be TRBD1 (6 bases). The CDR3 covers 18 residues. CDR1 and CDR2 (germline): KGHSH, LQKENI. V was clipped by 6 bases and J by 1 base, with 21 bases between them. The CDR3 region is CASSQIPLAGENTGELFF. In nucleotides, the CDR3 is TGTGCCAGCTCGCAGATTCCGTTGGCAGGGGAGAACACCGGGGAGCTGTTTTTT.

There are a few counts of this clone. The chain is built from TRBV20-1 and TRBJ2-2; D unclear. Germline lookup yields CDR1 DFQATT and CDR2 SNEGSKA (reference sequence). The CDR3 is 11 amino acids. V dropped 4 bases and J dropped 4 bases, with 4 bases sitting between them. The CDR3 nucleotides are TGCAGTGCTACCACCACCGGGGAGCTGTTTTTT. It translates to CSATTTGELFF.

The rearrangement joins TRBV5-6 to TRBJ2-7, with D possibly being TRBD2 (5 bases). The CDR3 runs 14 residues. Per the germline V gene, CDR1 is SGHDT and CDR2 is YYEEEE. The V end lost 0 bases, the J end lost 4 bases, and 11 bases lay between the germline ends. The CDR3 region has the DNA TGTGCCAGCAGCTTGGGTGACCGGGGATACGAGCAGTACTTC. Translation: CASSLGDRGYEQYF.

CDR3 residues: CASSYSSTASYEQYF. CDR3 sequence (DNA): TGTGCCAGCAGTTACTCCTCGACAGCCTCCTACGAGCAGTACTTC. The chain couples TRBV6-5 to TRBJ2-7; D perhaps matches TRBD1 (5 bases). The germline CDR1 and CDR2 sequences are MNHEY and SVGAGI. Trimming took off 0 bases at V and 0 bases at J, with 9 bases between the two ends. The CDR3 length is 15 residues.

The chain uses TRBV6-1 and TRBJ2-7, with 10 bases fitting TRBD2. V lost 4 bases to trimming and J lost 0 bases; unmatched junction nucleotides: 6. The CDR3 covers 16 residues. Germline V gene lookup returns CDR1 MNHNS and CDR2 SASEGT. CDR3 in amino acids: CASSALAGGLSYEQYF. CDR3 DNA sequence: TGTGCCAGCAGTGCCTTAGCGGGGGGCCTCTCCTACGAGCAGTACTTC.

The rearrangement joins TRBV5-1 to TRBJ2-7; TRBD1 might be the D (5 bases). Trimming pared 4 bases from V and 5 bases from J, leaving 16 bases between. Germline V gene lookup returns CDR1 SGHRS and CDR2 YFSETQ. The CDR3 has 14 residues. CDR3 nucleotide sequence: TGCGCCAGCAGCCCGGACACCCGACACGACGAGCAGTACTTC. Translating it yields CASSPDTRHDEQYF. The entire variable domain, with the rest obtained from reference TRBV5-1 and TRBJ2-7, is as follows: KAGVTQTPRYLIKTRGQQVTLSCSPISGHRSVSWYQQTPGQGLQFLFEYFSETQRNKGNFPGRFSGRQFSNSRSEMNVSTLELGDSALYLCASSPDTRHDEQYFGPGTRLTVT.

The chain recombines TRBV19 with TRBJ2-2; 9 bases line up with TRBD1. This CDR3 comprises 14 residues. V lost 6 bases, J lost 4 bases, and 3 bases stayed unmatched. The V gene's germline CDR1 is LNHDA and CDR2 SQIVND (reference sequence). CDR3 in DNA: TGTGCCAGTAGAAGGACAGGGGTCACCGGGGAGCTGTTTTTT. It encodes CASRRTGVTGELFF.

This clone has a single count. CDR3 sequence: CASRPAGVVDTQYF. For the CDR3, the DNA is TGTGCCAGCAGGCCGGCAGGGGTTGTAGATACGCAGTATTTT. V usage is TRBV5-6 and J usage is TRBJ2-3; D possibly corresponds to TRBD1 (6 bases). Between the trimmed V and J ends, which lost 5 bases and 5 bases, there was a span of 15 bases. The CDR3 loop spans 14 amino acids. Germline loops: CDR1 SGHDT, CDR2 YYEEEE.

CDR3 sequence: CASSLFQIQDNDYGYTF. DNA for the CDR3: TGTGCCAGCAGTTTATTCCAGATCCAAGATAATGACTATGGCTACACCTTC. The V gene is TRBV28, the J gene TRBJ1-2; D is unclear. The V gene lost 1 base and the J gene lost 3 bases, with 18 bases spanning the gap. The CDR3 has 17 amino acids. The germline V gene encodes CDR1 MDHEN and CDR2 SYDVKM.

Of note for this clone: The junction and the germline gene differ at one end; a read error may be behind it. The V gene is TRBV7-7, the J gene TRBJ2-7, with TRBD2 as a possible D gene (6 bases). From germline, CDR1 is SSHAT and CDR2 FNYEAQ (reference sequence). This CDR3 region has 15 residues. CDR3: CASSLAEGSSYEQYF. CDR3 sequence (DNA): TGTGCTAGCAGCTTAGCGGAGGGGAGTTCCTACGAGCAGTACTTC.

The chain employs TRBV30 and TRBJ2-5; 12 nucleotides agree with TRBD1. With 0 bases clipped from V and 9 bases from J, the junction kept 8 bases outside the gene matches. Germline CDR1 reads GTSNPN; CDR2 reads SVGIG (reference sequence). This CDR3 comprises 15 residues. CDR3 sequence: CAWSVSGQGAWAQYF. The CDR3 DNA follows: TGTGCCTGGAGTGTCTCGGGACAGGGGGCTTGGGCCCAGTACTTC. The variable domain in full, with the rest retrieved from reference TRBV30 and TRBJ2-5, is SQTIHQWPATLVQPVGSPLSLECTVEGTSNPNLYWYRQAAGRGLQLLFYSVGIGQISSEVPQNLSASRPQDRQFILSSKKLLLSDSGFYLCAWSVSGQGAWAQYFGPGTRLLVL.

About this clone itself: Other nucleotide sequences from this sample produce the same CDR3. In nucleotides, the CDR3 is TGTGCCAGCAGCCCCAGGGGAGATGGCTACACCTTC. This encodes CASSPRGDGYTF. The rearrangement links TRBV7-2 to TRBJ1-2, with a tentative D call TRBD1 (6 bases). Trimming took 5 bases from V and 6 from J, leaving 10 bases between them. The CDR3 contains 12 residues. The germline V gene has CDR1 SGHTA and CDR2 FQGNSA.

V gene TRBV5-8 combines with J gene TRBJ1-6, with 8 bases aligning to TRBD1. Germline V gene lookup returns CDR1 SGHTS and CDR2 YDEGEE. V shed 3 bases, J shed 9 bases, and the junction held 8 bases outside the gene matches. This CDR3 is built from 15 residues. The CDR3 loop reads CASSSTGQGGSPLHF. CDR3 DNA sequence: TGTGCCAGCAGCTCGACCGGACAGGGAGGTTCACCCCTCCACTTT.

This clone was found once. The chain recombines TRBV18 with TRBJ2-3; 9 nucleotides line up with TRBD2. Germline CDR1 and CDR2: KGHSH and LQKENI. Losses at the gene ends were 4 bases for V and 4 bases for J; bases not matched to a gene: 9. The CDR3 has 16 amino acids. Here the CDR3 DNA reads TGTGCCAGCTCACTTCAGGGACTAGCAGGAGCAGATACGCAGTATTTT. Its protein product is CASSLQGLAGADTQYF.

V and J are TRBV6-1 and TRBJ1-2, with D tentatively TRBD1 (5 bases). V lost 0 bases, J lost 6 bases, and 11 bases lay in between. Germline V lookup: CDR1 MNHNS, CDR2 SASEGT. There are 14 residues in the CDR3. In nucleotides, the CDR3 is TGTGCCAGCAGTGAAGCGATATTGGGGGATGGCTACACCTTC. This sequence encodes CASSEAILGDGYTF.

This CDR3 is CASSPGTSGTDTQYF. The CDR3 nucleotides read TGTGCCAGCAGCCCCGGGACTAGCGGCACAGATACGCAGTATTTT. This chain links TRBV6-6 with TRBJ2-3; TRBD2 aligns across 10 bases. The CDR3 extends over 15 amino acids. Germline CDR1 MNHNY, CDR2 SVGAGI (reference sequence). After removal of 6 bases from V and 1 base from J, the junction contained 4 bases not matched to a gene.

V gene TRBV5-1 combines with J gene TRBJ2-3; D gene ambiguous. The CDR3 totals 13 residues. The germline V and J ends were trimmed by 2 bases and 1 base, with 5 bases remaining between them. Germline CDR1 reads SGHRS; CDR2 reads YFSETQ. CDR3 residues: CASSLEGTDTQYF. CDR3 nucleotides: TGCGCCAGCAGCTTAGAAGGCACAGATACGCAGTATTTT.